This TCR beta chain was sequenced during a study of shared clonotypes between healthy human individuals. Study results and limitations: Non-shared clonotypes had lower generation probabilities than those shared by all four donors. The represented genetic and exposure-history diversity was limited by the small number of donors.

Method: immunoSEQ multiplex PCR; TCRdb's copy keeps in-frame clones and lacks some. The sample lists approximately 980,000 clones, less than 85% occurring once. V was clipped by 5 bases and J by 4 bases, with 13 bases between them. Germline V gene lookup returns CDR1 ENHRY and CDR2 SYGVKD. The CDR3 is 14 residues long. For this clone: The antigen is unknown.

The source of this sequence is a man aged 18 to 30 in good health. The source material was memory CD4+ T cells sorted from blood. Subset noted: CD45RA-negative fraction. The chain links TRBV10-3 to TRBJ2-3; a possible D gene is TRBD2 (7 bases). DNA of the CDR3: TGTGCCATCAGTTACGGCGGGGGCTCAGATACGCAGTATTTT. Protein sequence: CAISYGGGSDTQYF.